This T cell receptor (beta chain) was recorded in a study of blood T cells in healthy people across ages. Per germline, CDR1 DFQATT and CDR2 SNEGSKA (reference sequence). This CDR3 comprises 19 residues. Findings and limits, study-wide: More naive CD4+ cells and higher diversity were found in long-lived than in aged donors. Observed TCR beta diversity per million T cells went down as age went up. This fall followed a roughly linear course with age.

Sample-barcoded 5' priming and a J-beta primer mix drove a second PCR of roughly 7 to 11 cycles. A tag from a template-switch adaptor with 12 random nucleotides marked each cDNA molecule. TCRdb called the 5' RACE reads again in MiXCR, with one record for every CDR3 protein. Of fewer than 900,000 distinct CDR3 sequences in the sample, roughly 43% were seen once. Healthy individuals of Caucasian origin from Russia, aged roughly 6 to 90, served as donors. Concerning this clonotype: What it binds is unknown. A read error may produce the germline difference seen at one junction end.

This chain links TRBV20-1 with TRBJ2-1; 10 nucleotides match TRBD2. The TCR originated in a woman aged 60-70 years in good health. Sample: blood. The chain's CDR3 is CSATAGLAGVRGSYNEQVF. CDR3 coding DNA: TGCAGTGCGACGGCAGGTCTAGCGGGAGTACGGGGCTCCTACAATGAGCAGGTCTTC.